The T cell receptor beta chain described here comes from a study of blood T cell repertoires in COVID-19. For the study at large: From the United States, Italy and Spain came samples of acute and convalescent COVID-19. From T cells, B-cell-depleted T cells, or PBMCs came the material, which was cDNA or gDNA.

As originally analysed: The authors estimated nucleated cell counts from reference gene primer amplification. The assay was immunoSEQ multiplex PCR, and TCRdb's table has in-frame clones only and misses some. V and J calls plus clone size are reproduced from that table; the DNA served to infer D and trimming. The sample contains about 83,000 clones, about 90% of which appear only once. Germline values: CDR1 SGHRS, CDR2 YFSETQ. The CDR3 runs to 16 residues. V lost 2 bases, J lost 2 bases, and 14 bases lay in between. This clonotype was sampled from a woman in her fifties or sixties with active or convalescent COVID-19. The J gene is TRBJ2-4, the V gene TRBV5-1; D might be TRBD1 (5 bases). Material: peripheral blood. The CDR3 nucleotides read TGCGCCAGCAGCTTTAGTCAGGGTATGACCAAAAACATTCAGTACTTC. Translating it yields CASSFSQGMTKNIQYF.